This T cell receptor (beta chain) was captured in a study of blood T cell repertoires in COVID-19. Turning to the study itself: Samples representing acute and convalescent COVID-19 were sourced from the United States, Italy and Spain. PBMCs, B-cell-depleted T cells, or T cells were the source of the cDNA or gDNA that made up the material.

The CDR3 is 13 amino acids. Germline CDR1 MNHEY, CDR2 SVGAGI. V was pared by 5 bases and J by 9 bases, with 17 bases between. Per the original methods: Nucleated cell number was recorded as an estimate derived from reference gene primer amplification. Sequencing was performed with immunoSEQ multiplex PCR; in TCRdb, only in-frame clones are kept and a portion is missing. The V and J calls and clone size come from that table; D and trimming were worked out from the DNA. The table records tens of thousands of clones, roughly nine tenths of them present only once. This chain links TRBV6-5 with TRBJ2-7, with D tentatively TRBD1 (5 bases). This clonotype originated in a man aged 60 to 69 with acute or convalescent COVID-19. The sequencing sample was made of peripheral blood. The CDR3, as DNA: TGTGCCAGCAGTAAAACAGGATCAAGCACGCAGTACGTC. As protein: CASSKTGSSTQYV.